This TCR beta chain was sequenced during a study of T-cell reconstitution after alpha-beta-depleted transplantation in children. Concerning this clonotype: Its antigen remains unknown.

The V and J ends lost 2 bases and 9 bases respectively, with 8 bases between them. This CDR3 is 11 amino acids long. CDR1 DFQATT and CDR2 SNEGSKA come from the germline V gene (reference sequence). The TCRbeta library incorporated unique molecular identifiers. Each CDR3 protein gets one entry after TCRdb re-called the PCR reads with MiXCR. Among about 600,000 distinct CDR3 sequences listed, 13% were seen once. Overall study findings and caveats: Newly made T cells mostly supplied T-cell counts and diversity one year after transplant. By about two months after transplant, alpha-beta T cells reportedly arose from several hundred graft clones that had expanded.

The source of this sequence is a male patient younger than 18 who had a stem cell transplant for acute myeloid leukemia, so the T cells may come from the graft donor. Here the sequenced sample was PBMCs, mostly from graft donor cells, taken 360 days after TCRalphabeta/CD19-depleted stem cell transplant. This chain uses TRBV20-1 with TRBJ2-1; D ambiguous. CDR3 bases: TGCAGTGCTAGATTGGCTTCTGAGCAGTTCTTC. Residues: CSARLASEQFF.